Sequencing of this T cell receptor (beta chain) was carried out in a study of blood T cell repertoires in COVID-19. Background on the study: Samples taken during acute and convalescent COVID-19 were collected in the United States, Italy and Spain.

Original handling: Reference gene primer amplification gave nucleated cell count estimates. Clones were sequenced by immunoSEQ multiplex PCR, and TCRdb holds only the in-frame ones, with some missing. V, J and clone size are those of that table, while D and trimming were read from the DNA. There are approximately 49,000 clones in the sample; about 83% occur only once, and roughly 1.5% lies in the top ten. The specimen sequenced was peripheral blood. The sequence came from a man aged 45-65 years with acute or convalescent COVID-19.

The CDR3 loop reads CASSKQGNSNYGYTF. The CDR3 DNA sequence: TGTGCCAGTAGTAAACAGGGAAACTCTAACTATGGCTACACCTTC. The rearrangement links TRBV19 to TRBJ1-2, with D perhaps TRBD1 (6 bases). This CDR3 has 15 amino acids. Germline loops: CDR1 LNHDA, CDR2 SQIVND (reference sequence). With 4 bases removed from V and 0 bases from J, the gap between germline ends came to 12 bases.